Sequencing of this T cell receptor (beta chain) was carried out in a study of T cell responses to AZD1222 COVID-19 vaccine. Findings and caveats of the study: Nearly half of spike-specific TCRs reportedly target unmutated variant regions. Dominant CD4 TCR responses targeted spike regions 160-218 and 743-854. Repertoires in all cases were sampled only once the peak T cell response had passed. Rises in breadth and depth of Spike-specific TCRs came after two AZD1222 doses.

The germline V and J ends were trimmed by 7 bases and 4 bases, with 13 bases remaining between them. From germline, CDR1 is SQVTM and CDR2 ANQGSEA. The CDR3 is 13 amino acids. The repertoire was sequenced with immunoSEQ multiplex PCR; TCRdb's copy has only in-frame clones and lacks some. The table includes about 140,000 clones, roughly nine tenths detected once. About this clone: Its cognate antigen is unknown.

The TCR originated in an adult in good health. This sequence joins TRBV29-1 and TRBJ2-2; D gene uncertain. The sample was peripheral blood, taken on day 0 of AZD1222 vaccination. As DNA, the CDR3 is TGCAGCGCCGCCCTGACCAGCACCGGGGAGCTGTTTTTT. Translated, it gives CSAALTSTGELFF.